The 27 T cell receptor beta chains presented below share a single source sample, sequenced in a study of cytomegalovirus exposure and HLA in healthy donors. PCR used 60 Vbeta primers and 13 Jbeta primers. Sequencing used immunoSEQ multiplex PCR; TCRdb keeps in-frame clones, though not all of them. The table includes 150,000 to 200,000 clones, roughly 79% detected once. Sequencing was carried out using PBMCs. Source of these receptors: a middle-aged woman in good health and CMV-seronegative.

The chain carries TRBV5-4 and TRBJ2-1; the D is unclear. The CDR3 loop spans 13 amino acids. Germline CDR1 reads SGHNT; CDR2 reads YYREEE (reference sequence). V shed 0 bases and J shed 9 bases, with 10 bases lying between them. CDR3 nucleotide sequence: TGTGCCAGCAGCTTGGTTGGCGGCGGTGAGCAGTTCTTC. This sequence encodes CASSLVGGGEQFF.

The genes are TRBV30 and TRBJ2-7, with 8 nucleotides matching TRBD1. The CDR3 length is 15 residues. Germline loops: CDR1 GTSNPN, CDR2 SVGIG (reference sequence). V was clipped by 0 bases and J by 2 bases; unmatched bases: 6. CDR3 in DNA: TGTGCCTGGAGTGTTCGGTCAGGGGGCACCTACGAGCAGTACTTC. Translating it yields CAWSVRSGGTYEQYF.

This chain joins TRBV19 and TRBJ2-3; weak D call: TRBD1 (8 bases). CDR3 length: 15 amino acids. CDR1 is LNHDA, CDR2 SQIVND, per germline (reference sequence). Trimming removed 8 bases at V and 5 bases at J, with 20 bases between. CDR3 sequence (DNA): TGTGCCAGTCGGGGGGTTAGACAGGGGATAGATACGCAGTATTTT. This encodes CASRGVRQGIDTQYF.

For this clone: This sample also contains other DNA sequences that code for the same CDR3. The chain carries TRBV7-2 and TRBJ2-3; TRBD1 might be the D (5 bases). The V gene's germline CDR1 is SGHTA and CDR2 FQGNSA. Trimming cost V 5 bases and J 5 bases, with 11 bases left between them. This CDR3 comprises 13 residues. CDR3 region: CASSLGQGDTQYF. The DNA for the CDR3 is TGTGCCAGCAGCCTGGGGCAGGGAGATACGCAGTATTTT.

The chain employs TRBV7-7 and TRBJ2-5; D may be TRBD2 (5 bases). The CDR3 sequence is 13 residues long. The germline gives CDR1 SSHAT, CDR2 FNYEAQ (reference sequence). The chain's CDR3 is CASSSGYQETQYF. The CDR3 DNA sequence: TGTGCTAGCTCAAGCGGCTACCAAGAGACCCAGTACTTC.

V is TRBV2 and J is TRBJ1-4; a weak D match, TRBD1 (5 bases). The length of the CDR3 is 12 residues. Germline-derived CDR1 and CDR2 are SNHLY and FYNNEI. Trimming shortened V by 6 bases and J by 7 bases, and 9 bases separated the two germline ends. The CDR3 sequence is CASSQGGEKLFF. Here the CDR3 DNA reads TGTGCCAGCAGCCAGGGCGGTGAAAAACTGTTTTTT.

V and J are TRBV10-3 and TRBJ1-2, with 8 bases that match TRBD1. Germline V gives CDR1 ENHRY, CDR2 SYGVKD. V lost 5 bases, J lost 7 bases, and 3 bases stayed unmatched. There are 12 residues in the CDR3. CDR3 sequence reads: CAISLDRVGYTF. The CDR3 DNA is TGTGCCATCAGTCTGGACAGGGTTGGCTACACCTTC.

This clone was seen only a few times. The chain employs TRBV28 and TRBJ2-7; weak D call: TRBD1 (6 bases). This CDR3 spans 15 amino acids. Germline V gene data show CDR1 as MDHEN and CDR2 as SYDVKM. V was pared by 5 bases and J by 6 bases, with 20 bases between. The CDR3 region has the DNA TGTGCCAGCAGTAAAGACAGGTTTCGGAAGGGCGAGCAGTACTTC. Translation gives CASSKDRFRKGEQYF.

V and J are TRBV18 and TRBJ1-1, with D possibly TRBD1 on 6 matching bases. The germline gives CDR1 KGHSH, CDR2 LQKENI. Trimming pared 3 bases from V and 0 bases from J, leaving 8 bases between. The CDR3 totals 14 residues. The CDR3 loop is CASSPGHMNTEAFF. The DNA of the CDR3 is TGTGCCAGCTCACCGGGACACATGAACACTGAAGCTTTCTTT.

The chain recombines TRBV29-1 with TRBJ1-5; D uncertain. The CDR3 has 14 residues. Trimming pared 6 bases from V and 0 bases from J, leaving 12 bases between. Germline CDR1 SQVTM, CDR2 ANQGSEA. The CDR3 protein is CSVLRSLSNQPQHF. CDR3 bases: TGCAGCGTCCTCCGTTCCCTTAGCAATCAGCCCCAGCATTTT. Full variable domain (remainder filled in from reference TRBV29-1 and TRBJ1-5): SAVISQKPSRDICQRGTSLTIQCQVDSQVTMMFWYRQQPGQSLTLIATANQGSEATYESGFVIDKFPISRPNLTFSTLTVSNMSPEDSSIYLCSVLRSLSNQPQHFGDGTRLSIL.

The chain carries TRBV7-9 and TRBJ2-1, with D hard to call. This CDR3 has 12 amino acids. With 0 bases removed from V and 7 bases from J, the gap between germline ends came to 4 bases. In germline, CDR1 is SEHNR, CDR2 FQNEAQ (reference sequence). The CDR3 is CASSLARNEQFF. The CDR3 DNA reads as TGTGCCAGCAGCTTAGCGAGGAATGAGCAGTTCTTC.

The chain joins TRBV2 to TRBJ1-2; 10 bases fit TRBD1. Germline CDR1 and CDR2: SNHLY and FYNNEI. V gave up 9 bases and J gave up 8 bases; unmatched junction bases: 12. The CDR3 covers 14 residues. The CDR3 sequence is CASSIGTGEGGYTF. Here the CDR3 DNA reads TGTGCCAGTTCGATTGGGACAGGGGAAGGAGGCTACACCTTC.

J is TRBJ1-5 and V is TRBV19; 7 nucleotides line up with TRBD1. Germline V lookup: CDR1 LNHDA, CDR2 SQIVND (reference sequence). J was trimmed by 5 bases and V by 6 bases; bases with no gene match: 4. This CDR3 has 13 residues. CDR3 DNA: TGTGCCAGTAGCAGGGGGGAATATCAGCCCCAGCATTTT. Amino acids: CASSRGEYQPQHF.

The chain joins TRBV29-1 to TRBJ1-1; D is unclear. There are 11 residues in the CDR3. CDR1 is SQVTM and CDR2 is ANQGSEA in the germline V gene. V dropped 4 bases and J dropped 6 bases, with 9 bases sitting between them. The CDR3 DNA reads as TGCAGCGTTGTCCGGGGTTCTGAAGCTTTCTTT. It codes for CSVVRGSEAFF.

The chain couples TRBV6-1 to TRBJ2-7; 9 bases align to TRBD1. CDR3 length: 14 residues. Trimming cost V 4 bases and J 3 bases; bases outside gene matches: 4. Germline CDR1 MNHNS, CDR2 SASEGT. CDR3 in amino acids: CASSVQGAFYEQYF. The CDR3 region has the DNA TGTGCCAGCAGTGTACAGGGGGCCTTCTACGAGCAGTACTTC.

This clone has a handful of counts. The chain uses TRBV7-2 and TRBJ1-3, with D uncertain. V lost 1 base, J lost 7 bases, and 8 bases lay in between. Looked up from germline, CDR1 is SGHTA and CDR2 is FQGNSA. The CDR3 spans 13 residues. In DNA, the CDR3 is TGTGCCAGCAGCTTAGGCCTCAGGAACACCATATATTTT. Translating gives CASSLGLRNTIYF.

This clone was picked up one time. The chain has TRBV27 and TRBJ2-7, with D perhaps TRBD2 (6 bases). V was pared by 4 bases and J by 5 bases, with 21 bases between. Germline values: CDR1 MNHEY, CDR2 SMNVEV (reference sequence). There are 16 residues in the CDR3. For the CDR3, the DNA is TGTGCCAGCAGTTCGGGGGAAAGCCCTCGGAGGGACGAGCAGTACTTC. Protein sequence: CASSSGESPRRDEQYF.

The chain has TRBV9 and TRBJ2-3; D gene uncertain. This CDR3 is built from 12 residues. Germline V CDR1 and CDR2: SGDLS, YYNGEE. Between the trimmed V and J ends, which lost 4 bases and 3 bases, there was a span of 6 bases. CDR3 DNA sequence: TGTGCCAGCAGCCAACAAACAGATACGCAGTATTTT. This translates into CASSQQTDTQYF.

The chain joins TRBV27 to TRBJ2-7, with D unresolved. Per germline, CDR1 MNHEY and CDR2 SMNVEV (reference sequence). The CDR3 spans 13 residues. Trimming removed 2 bases from V and 6 bases from J, with 11 bases in between. The CDR3 loop is CASSLGVSSEQYF. The CDR3 DNA sequence: TGTGCCAGCAGTTTAGGAGTATCGTCCGAGCAGTACTTC.

The table lists this clone with a few counts. The CDR3 reads CASSVEGWGKLFF. For the CDR3, the DNA is TGTGCCAGCAGCGTCGAGGGCTGGGGAAAACTGTTTTTT. The J gene is TRBJ1-4, the V gene TRBV9; D not certain. CDR1 and CDR2 from the germline V gene are SGDLS and YYNGEE. This CDR3 spans 13 amino acids. Trimming took off 2 bases at V and 10 bases at J, with 12 bases between the two ends.

A few counts support this clone. This chain uses TRBV27 with TRBJ2-3, with D possibly TRBD2 on 6 matching bases. This CDR3 has 17 amino acids. Germline CDR1 reads MNHEY; CDR2 reads SMNVEV (reference sequence). V dropped 7 bases and J dropped 3 bases, with 23 bases sitting between them. CDR3 coding DNA: TGTGCCAGCACCCGTTCCCTGAGCCGGGGGTTAACAGATACGCAGTATTTT. Protein product: CASTRSLSRGLTDTQYF.

V usage is TRBV19 and J usage is TRBJ1-2; D might be TRBD1 (6 bases). V gave up 7 bases and J gave up 0 bases, with 18 bases separating them. CDR1 is LNHDA and CDR2 is SQIVND in the germline V gene (reference sequence). The length of the CDR3 is 16 residues. The CDR3 sequence: CASNPQGGGSNYGYTF. CDR3 in DNA: TGTGCCAGTAACCCCCAAGGGGGGGGTTCTAACTATGGCTACACCTTC.

This rearrangement joins TRBV6-1 to TRBJ1-1, with D unclear. The length of the CDR3 is 15 residues. V was cut by 0 bases and J by 2 bases, with 10 bases left in between. Germline V lookup: CDR1 MNHNS, CDR2 SASEGT. The chain's CDR3 is CASSEAAWANTEAFF. The CDR3 nucleotides read TGTGCCAGCAGTGAAGCGGCTTGGGCAAACACTGAAGCTTTCTTT.

Written as DNA, the CDR3 is TGTGCCAGCAGCTCTCCTACCCGCGATGTGCAGTTCTTC. As protein: CASSSPTRDVQFF. V is TRBV5-8 and J is TRBJ2-1; no clear D gene. V was pared by 3 bases and J by 12 bases, with 16 bases between. CDR1 is SGHTS and CDR2 is YDEGEE in the germline V gene. This CDR3 has 13 amino acids.

V is TRBV19 and J is TRBJ1-5; a weak D match, TRBD1 (5 bases). Trimming shortened V by 6 bases and J by 7 bases, and 16 bases separated the two germline ends. CDR1 is LNHDA, CDR2 SQIVND, per germline (reference sequence). The CDR3 has 14 amino acids. Here the CDR3 DNA reads TGTGCCAGTAGGACGACTGTGGAGGGGCAGCCCCAGCATTTT. It specifies CASRTTVEGQPQHF.

CDR3 sequence (DNA): TGCGCCAGCAGCCGGAGGCGGGGGAGCACTGAAGCTTTCTTT. This sequence encodes CASSRRRGSTEAFF. The rearrangement uses TRBV5-1 and TRBJ1-1; a possible D gene is TRBD1 (5 bases). The ends were cut back, 4 bases at V and 4 bases at J, with 14 bases in the middle. The germline V gene encodes CDR1 SGHRS and CDR2 YFSETQ. The CDR3 sequence is 14 residues long.

V gene TRBV28 combines with J gene TRBJ1-1, with TRBD1 matching 7 bases. In germline, CDR1 is MDHEN, CDR2 SYDVKM. The V and J ends lost 6 bases and 5 bases, in that order; junction bases with no gene match: 3. CDR3 length: 12 amino acids. In DNA form, the CDR3 reads TGTGCCAGCAGGACAGGGAAGACTGAAGCTTTCTTT. It encodes CASRTGKTEAFF.